This T cell receptor beta chain was sequenced during a study of early T cells in non-severe SARS-CoV-2 infection. Study overall: Unsorted whole blood bulk RNA was sequenced, with unpaired chains.

General observations from the study: Anti-spike CD8 responses were favored in VDJdb matching, and private and CD4 specificities were missed.

cDNA molecules, individually, were tagged with unique molecular identifiers. A single record per CDR3 protein comes from TCRdb applying MiXCR to the 5' RACE reads. The sample contains fewer than 95,000 distinct CDR3 sequences, approximately 17% of which appear only once. This clonotype was seen more than once but under ten times. No antigen is known for it. CDR1 and CDR2 (germline): MDHEN, SYDVKM. The CDR3 spans 12 residues. V lost 8 bases, J lost 4 bases, and 11 bases lay in between. The TCR originated in an adult who was a healthcare worker with PCR-confirmed SARS-CoV-2 infection or an uninfected control (not recorded which). The chain has TRBV28 and TRBJ1-2; D gene unclear. This material consisted of whole blood, taken at baseline. CDR3 nucleotide sequence: TGTGCCAGCGGGCTCAGAGGCTATGGCTACACCTTC. Its translation is CASGLRGYGYTF.